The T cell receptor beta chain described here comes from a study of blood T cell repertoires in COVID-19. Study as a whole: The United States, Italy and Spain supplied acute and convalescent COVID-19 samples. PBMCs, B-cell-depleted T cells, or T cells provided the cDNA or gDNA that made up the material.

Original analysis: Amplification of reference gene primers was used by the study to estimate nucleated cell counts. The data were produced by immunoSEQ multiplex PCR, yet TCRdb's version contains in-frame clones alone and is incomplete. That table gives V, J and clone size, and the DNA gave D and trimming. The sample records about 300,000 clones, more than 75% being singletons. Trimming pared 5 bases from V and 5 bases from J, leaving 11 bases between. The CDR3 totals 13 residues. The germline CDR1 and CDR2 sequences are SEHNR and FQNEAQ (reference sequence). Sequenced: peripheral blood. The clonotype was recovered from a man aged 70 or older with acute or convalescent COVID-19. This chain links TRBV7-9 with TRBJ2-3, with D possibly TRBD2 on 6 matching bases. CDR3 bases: TGTGCCAGCAGCCCGCGGGAAGAAGATACGCAGTATTTT. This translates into CASSPREEDTQYF. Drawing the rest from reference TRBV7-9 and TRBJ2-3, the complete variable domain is DTGVSQNPRHKITKRGQNVTFRCDPISEHNRLYWYRQTLGQGPEFLTYFQNEAQLEKSRLLSDRFSAERPKGSFSTLEIQRTEQGDSAMYLCASSPREEDTQYFGPGTRLTVL.